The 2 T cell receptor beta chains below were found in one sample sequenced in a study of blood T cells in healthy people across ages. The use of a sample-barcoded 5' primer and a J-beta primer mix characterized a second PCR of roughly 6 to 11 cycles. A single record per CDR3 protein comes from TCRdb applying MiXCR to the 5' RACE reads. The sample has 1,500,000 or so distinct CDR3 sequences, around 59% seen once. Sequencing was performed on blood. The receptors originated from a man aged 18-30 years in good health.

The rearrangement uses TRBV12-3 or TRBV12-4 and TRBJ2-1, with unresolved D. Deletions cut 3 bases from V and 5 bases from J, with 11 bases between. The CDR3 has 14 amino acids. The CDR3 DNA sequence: TGTGCCAGCAGTTTCTTAGACTGGAACAATGAGCAGTTCTTC. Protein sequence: CASSFLDWNNEQFF.

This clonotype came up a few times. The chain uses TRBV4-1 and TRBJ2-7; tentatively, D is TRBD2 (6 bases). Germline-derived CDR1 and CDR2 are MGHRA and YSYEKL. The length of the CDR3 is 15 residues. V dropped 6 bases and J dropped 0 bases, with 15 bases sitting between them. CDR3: CASSQTCGVSYEQYF. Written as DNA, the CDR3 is TGCGCCAGCAGTCAGACTTGCGGGGTCTCCTACGAGCAGTACTTC.